The 15 T cell receptor beta chains below come from one sample, sequenced in a study of T-cell reconstitution after alpha-beta-depleted transplantation in children. The TCRbeta library was prepared with unique molecular identifiers. TCRdb used MiXCR to reprocess the PCR reads, holding one entry per CDR3 protein. This sample yields 500,000 or so distinct CDR3 sequences, of which 32% are seen a single time; under 3% belongs to the top ten. The sample consisted of PBMCs from the stem cell graft donor, taken from the stem cell graft. The receptors come from a human donor who donated a stem cell graft to a child with aplastic anemia.

This clonotype was seen a handful of times. V gene TRBV7-2 combines with J gene TRBJ2-7; 11 bases are shared with TRBD2. The CDR3 runs 16 residues. Trimming cost V 2 bases and J 4 bases; bases outside gene matches: 7. The germline CDR1 and CDR2 sequences are SGHTA and FQGNSA. CDR3 DNA: TGTGCCAGCAGCTTATCAAAGGGACTAGCGGAGTACGAGCAGTACTTC. Protein product: CASSLSKGLAEYEQYF.

This clonotype was found a few times. The gene calls are TRBV20-1 and TRBJ2-1; 7 nucleotides line up with TRBD2. Trimming cost V 2 bases and J 7 bases; bases outside gene matches: 8. Germline lookup yields CDR1 DFQATT and CDR2 SNEGSKA (reference sequence). CDR3 size: 14 residues. CDR3 loop: CSARSRGSKNEQFF. The CDR3 nucleotides read TGCAGTGCTAGATCCCGCGGGAGTAAGAATGAGCAGTTCTTC.

This clonotype was detected only a few times. V usage is TRBV6-5 and J usage is TRBJ2-5; D could derive from TRBD1 or TRBD2 (5 bases each). CDR1 and CDR2 (germline): MNHEY, SVGAGI. Trimming cost V 4 bases and J 5 bases, with 26 bases left between them. The CDR3 sequence is 18 residues long. CDR3 DNA sequence: TGTGCCAGCAGTTCAGTACGCAGTTGGACAAGTGAGGGGGAGACCCAGTACTTC. Encoded protein: CASSSVRSWTSEGETQYF.

This clonotype has a handful of counts. V and J are TRBV24-1 and TRBJ2-7; the D gene is possibly TRBD1 (5 bases). This CDR3 spans 13 amino acids. Trimming took off 6 bases at V and 4 bases at J, with 12 bases between the two ends. Germline V lookup: CDR1 KGHDR, CDR2 SFDVKD. The DNA of the CDR3 is TGTGCCACCAGTCGAATTGACAGTTACGAGCAGTACGTC. Protein sequence: CATSRIDSYEQYV.

This clonotype was seen only a few times. The V gene is TRBV18, the J gene TRBJ2-3, with 8 bases lining up with TRBD2. This CDR3 is 15 amino acids long. Germline V CDR1 and CDR2: KGHSH, LQKENI. The junction had 11 bases not matched to a gene; V was cut back by 6 bases and J by 6 bases. The CDR3 protein is CASSKVAGRSDTQYF. CDR3 bases: TGTGCCAGCTCGAAAGTAGCGGGACGCAGTGATACGCAGTATTTT.

This clonotype was observed a few times. This chain connects TRBV29-1 to TRBJ1-6, with TRBD1 identical over 7 bases. Unmatched junction bases numbered 7, after V lost 5 bases and J lost 6 bases. Germline assignment: CDR1 SQVTM and CDR2 ANQGSEA. The CDR3 runs 14 residues. CDR3 sequence reads: CSVKTGTANSPLHF. In DNA form, the CDR3 reads TGCAGCGTTAAAACCGGGACAGCTAATTCACCCCTCCACTTT.

This clonotype was seen a handful of times. The chain uses TRBV20-1 and TRBJ2-3; tentatively, D is TRBD2 (6 bases). The CDR3 loop spans 11 amino acids. Germline V lookup: CDR1 DFQATT, CDR2 SNEGSKA (reference sequence). V lost 5 bases to trimming and J lost 8 bases, with 11 bases between them. As DNA, the CDR3 is TGCAGTGCTCCGGGAGCAGCTACGCAGTATTTT. Its protein is CSAPGAATQYF.

V and J are TRBV4-2 and TRBJ2-1, with 9 bases that match TRBD2. From germline, CDR1 is LGHNA and CDR2 YNFKEQ. The CDR3 sequence is 17 residues long. The trim removed 4 bases at V and 4 bases at J, leaving 11 bases unmatched. The CDR3 DNA reads TGTGCCAGCAGCCCCCCTCCCCGGACTAGCGCGTACAATGAGCAGTTCTTC. Protein: CASSPPPRTSAYNEQFF.

V and J are TRBV3-1 and TRBJ2-2; weak D call: TRBD2 (5 bases). The CDR3 is made up of 14 amino acids. Trimming left V 0 bases short and J 5 bases short, with 7 bases between. Germline values: CDR1 LGHDT, CDR2 YNNKEL (reference sequence). CDR3 nucleotide sequence: TGTGCCAGCAGCCAAGACTGGACTACCGGGGAGCTGTTTTTT. It codes for CASSQDWTTGELFF.

The rearrangement links TRBV24-1 to TRBJ2-3; TRBD2 aligns across 11 bases. The V gene end was trimmed by 3 bases and the J gene end by 5 bases; junction bases not matched to a gene: 12. The CDR3 loop spans 18 amino acids. The V gene's germline CDR1 is KGHDR and CDR2 SFDVKD. The CDR3 loop reads CATSDLSGTSGGGDTQYF. The CDR3, as DNA: TGTGCCACCAGTGATCTCTCCGGGACTAGCGGAGGGGGAGATACGCAGTATTTT.

CDR3: CASSFTDREGDGYTF. CDR3 DNA: TGTGCCAGCAGTTTCACCGACAGGGAGGGAGATGGCTACACCTTC. The chain joins TRBV27 to TRBJ1-2; 7 bases agree with TRBD1. Trimming removed 3 bases from V and 6 bases from J; junction bases left unmatched: 10. The germline CDR1 and CDR2 sequences are MNHEY and SMNVEV (reference sequence). The CDR3 runs to 15 residues.

This clonotype was found many times. V is TRBV18 and J is TRBJ1-1, with a tentative D call TRBD1 (5 bases). Trimming shortened V by 8 bases and J by 1 base, and 14 bases separated the two germline ends. This CDR3 comprises 14 residues. The germline V gene encodes CDR1 KGHSH and CDR2 LQKENI. In nucleotides, the CDR3 is TGTGCCAGCAGCTTGGGACGGGGGAACACTGAAGCTTTCTTT. It translates to CASSLGRGNTEAFF.

The CDR3 nucleotides read TGTGCCAGCAGTTACAGTGAGGATACGCAGTATTTT. Its translation: CASSYSEDTQYF. The genes are TRBV6-2 or TRBV6-3 and TRBJ2-3, with D unclear. V shed 2 bases and J shed 6 bases, with 6 bases lying between them. The CDR3 length is 12 residues. Germline CDR1 reads MNHEY; CDR2 reads SVGEGT.

In its sample, this clonotype was seen once. This chain uses TRBV7-9 with TRBJ2-3, with a weak D call TRBD2 (7 bases). Germline V gene lookup returns CDR1 SEHNR and CDR2 FQNEAQ (reference sequence). Trimming removed 8 bases from V and 4 bases from J, with 19 bases in between. The CDR3 contains 15 residues. The CDR3: CASSGRGGASDTQYF. CDR3 sequence (DNA): TGTGCCAGCTCCGGAAGGGGGGGGGCCTCAGATACGCAGTATTTT.

This clonotype was seen a few times. The DNA for the CDR3 is TGTGCCAGCAGTACTGGGCAGGGGAGCACTGAAGCTTTCTTT. This gives the protein CASSTGQGSTEAFF. V usage is TRBV12-3 or TRBV12-4 and J usage is TRBJ1-1, with D maybe TRBD1 (6 bases). This CDR3 has 14 residues. Trimming cost V 5 bases and J 4 bases, with 14 bases left between them.